This T cell receptor beta chain is from a study of T cell responses to AZD1222 COVID-19 vaccine. Study-wide results and caveats: White British people made up most donors, females outnumbered males, and clonal diversity was possibly underestimated.

Comment on this clone: Its matching antigen is unknown.

Method: immunoSEQ multiplex PCR; TCRdb's copy keeps in-frame clones and lacks some. The data contain 95,000 to 150,000 clones, almost 95% of them seen just once; the ten biggest clones take up around 1.7%. The receptor was isolated from an adult in good health. Sequences were derived from peripheral blood, sampled on day 0 of AZD1222 vaccination.

This CDR3 reads CSASGAGGNREQFF. Written as DNA, the CDR3 is TGCAGTGCTAGTGGAGCGGGGGGGAATAGGGAGCAGTTCTTC. The chain uses TRBV20-1 and TRBJ2-1, with 10 bases fitting TRBD2. Germline V CDR1 and CDR2: DFQATT, SNEGSKA (reference sequence). V dropped 3 bases and J dropped 10; count of bases not matched to a gene: 9. The CDR3 extends over 14 amino acids.